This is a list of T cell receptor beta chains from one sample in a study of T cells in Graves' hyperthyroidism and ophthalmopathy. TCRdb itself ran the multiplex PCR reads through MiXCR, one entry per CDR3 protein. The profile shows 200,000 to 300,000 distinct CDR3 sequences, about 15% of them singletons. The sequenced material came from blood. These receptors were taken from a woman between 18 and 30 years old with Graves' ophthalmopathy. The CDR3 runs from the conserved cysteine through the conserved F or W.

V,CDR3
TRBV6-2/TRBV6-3,CASSKRENTEAFF
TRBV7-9,CASSLAAAGLAYYEQYF
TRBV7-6,CASSLQGPHEQYF
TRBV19,CASSQQRSYEQYF
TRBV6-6,CASSYEGGPGNEQFF
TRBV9,CASSVASGGANEQFF
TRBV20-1,CSVTGQGAKEQYF
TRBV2,CASSTTGIGEKLFF
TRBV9,CASSATGLGTEAFF
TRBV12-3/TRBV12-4,CASGPQLSYGYTF
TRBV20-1,CSAEDRAKNIQYF
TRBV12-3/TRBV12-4,CASNLAGGPYEQFF
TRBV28,CASRDAYEQYF
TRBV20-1,CSASLASTTGELFF
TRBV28,CASSSSSGRYEQFF
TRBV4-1,CASSQGLSSYNEQFF
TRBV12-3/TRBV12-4,CASSPSVGLEQPQHF
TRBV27,CASSTGTSGSYSNSETQYF